Each of the 4 T cell receptor beta chains below was sequenced from the same sample in a study of shared clonotypes between healthy human individuals. Repertoires were generated with immunoSEQ multiplex PCR, while TCRdb's copy carries only in-frame clones and drops some. The sample records about 2.3 million clones, 80% to 95% being singletons. Material: naive CD4+ T cells from PBMCs. Subset specified: CD45RA+ positively selected. Receptors were obtained from a man aged 18 to 29 in good health. Some clones in this sample may be carry-over from other donors' samples.

Written as DNA, the CDR3 is TGTGCCAGCGCCAGGGGTCGGGGACACTACGAGCAGTACTTC. As protein: CASARGRGHYEQYF. This chain joins TRBV5-6 and TRBJ2-7; a possible D gene is TRBD1 (6 bases). The V and J ends lost 7 bases and 3 bases respectively, with 17 bases between them. Germline loops: CDR1 SGHDT, CDR2 YYEEEE. The CDR3 spans 14 residues.

This clone came up once. J is TRBJ1-1 and V is TRBV18; tentatively, D is TRBD1 (6 bases). Trimming stripped 4 bases from V and 6 bases from J, with 18 bases between. The CDR3 spans 15 residues. CDR1 and CDR2 (germline): KGHSH, LQKENI. The chain's CDR3 is CASSLQGQQMAEAFF. The CDR3 nucleotides are TGTGCCAGCTCACTACAAGGACAGCAGATGGCTGAAGCTTTCTTT.

Notes on this clone: The same CDR3 also results from other DNA sequences found in this sample. CDR3 nucleotide sequence: TGCGCCAGCAGCTTGAGGGGGGAGACCCAGTACTTC. Translated: CASSLRGETQYF. V usage is TRBV5-1 and J usage is TRBJ2-5, with a weak D call TRBD1 (6 bases). The CDR3 loop spans 12 amino acids. Per germline, CDR1 SGHRS and CDR2 YFSETQ. Trimming removed 1 base from V and 5 bases from J, with 6 bases in between. Supplemented by reference TRBV5-1 and TRBJ2-5, the full variable domain reads KAGVTQTPRYLIKTRGQQVTLSCSPISGHRSVSWYQQTPGQGLQFLFEYFSETQRNKGNFPGRFSGRQFSNSRSEMNVSTLELGDSALYLCASSLRGETQYFGPGTRLLVL.

The gene calls are TRBV25-1 and TRBJ1-4; 7 nucleotides line up with TRBD1. V lost 0 bases and J lost 3; bases outside the gene matches: 4. CDR3 length equals 16 residues. Looked up from germline, CDR1 is MGHDK and CDR2 is SYGVNS. The CDR3 nucleotides are TGTGCCAGCAGTGAATATCGACAGGGTGCTAATGAAAAACTGTTTTTT. This gives the protein CASSEYRQGANEKLFF.